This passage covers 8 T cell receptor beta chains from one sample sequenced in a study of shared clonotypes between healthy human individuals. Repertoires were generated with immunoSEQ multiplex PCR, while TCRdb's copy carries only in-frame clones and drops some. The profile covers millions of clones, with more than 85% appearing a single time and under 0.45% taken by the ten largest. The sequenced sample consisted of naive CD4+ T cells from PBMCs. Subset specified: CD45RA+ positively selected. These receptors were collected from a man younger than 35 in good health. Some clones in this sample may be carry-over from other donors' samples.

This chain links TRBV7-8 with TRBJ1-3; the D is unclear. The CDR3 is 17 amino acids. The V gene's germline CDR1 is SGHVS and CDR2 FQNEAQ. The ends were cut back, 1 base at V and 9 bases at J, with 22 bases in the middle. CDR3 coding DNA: TGTGCCAGCAGCTTAGTGGCCCTTACCCAGATCAGTCCCACCATATATTTT. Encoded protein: CASSLVALTQISPTIYF.

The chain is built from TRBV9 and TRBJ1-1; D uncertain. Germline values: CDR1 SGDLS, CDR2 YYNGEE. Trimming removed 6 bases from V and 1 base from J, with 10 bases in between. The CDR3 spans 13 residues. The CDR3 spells CASTPMANTEAFF. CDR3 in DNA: TGTGCCAGCACCCCAATGGCGAACACTGAAGCTTTCTTT.

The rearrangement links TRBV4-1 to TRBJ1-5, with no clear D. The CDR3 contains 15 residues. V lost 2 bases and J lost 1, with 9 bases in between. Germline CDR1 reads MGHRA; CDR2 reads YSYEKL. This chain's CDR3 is CASSQYLVSNQPQHF. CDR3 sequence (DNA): TGCGCCAGCAGCCAATATCTCGTGAGCAATCAGCCCCAGCATTTT.

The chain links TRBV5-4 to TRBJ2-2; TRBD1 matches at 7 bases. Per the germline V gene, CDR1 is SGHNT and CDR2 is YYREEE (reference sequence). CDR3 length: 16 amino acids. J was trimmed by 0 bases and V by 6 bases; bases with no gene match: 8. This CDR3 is CASTTPGQSNTGELFF. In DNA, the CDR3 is TGTGCCAGCACCACACCGGGACAGTCGAACACCGGGGAGCTGTTTTTT.

The CDR3 spells CASSMTGGEQFF. DNA of the CDR3: TGTGCCAGCAGCATGACCGGAGGTGAGCAGTTCTTC. This chain connects TRBV7-3 to TRBJ2-1; a weak D match, TRBD2 (5 bases). V was shortened by 5 bases and J by 9 bases, with 11 bases between the two germline ends. CDR1 and CDR2 (germline): SGHTA, FQGTGA. The CDR3 covers 12 residues.

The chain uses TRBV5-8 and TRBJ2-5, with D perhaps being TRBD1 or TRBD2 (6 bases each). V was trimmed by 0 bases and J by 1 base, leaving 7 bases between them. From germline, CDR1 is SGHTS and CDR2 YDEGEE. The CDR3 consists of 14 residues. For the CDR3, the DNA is TGTGCCAGCAGCTTGGAGGGGGGCCAAGAGACCCAGTACTTC. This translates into CASSLEGGQETQYF. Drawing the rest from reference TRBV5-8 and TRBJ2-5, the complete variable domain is EAGVTQSPTHLIKTRGQQATLRCSPISGHTSVYWYQQALGLGLQFLLWYDEGEERNRGNFPPRFSGRQFPNYSSELNVNALELEDSALYLCASSLEGGQETQYFGPGTRLLVL.

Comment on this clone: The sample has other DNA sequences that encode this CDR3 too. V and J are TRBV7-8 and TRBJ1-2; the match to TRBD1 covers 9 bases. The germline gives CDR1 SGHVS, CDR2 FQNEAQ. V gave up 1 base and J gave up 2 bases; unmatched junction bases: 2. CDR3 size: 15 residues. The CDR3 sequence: CASSLGGQGNYGYTF. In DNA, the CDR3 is TGTGCCAGCAGCTTAGGGGGACAGGGAAACTATGGCTACACCTTC.

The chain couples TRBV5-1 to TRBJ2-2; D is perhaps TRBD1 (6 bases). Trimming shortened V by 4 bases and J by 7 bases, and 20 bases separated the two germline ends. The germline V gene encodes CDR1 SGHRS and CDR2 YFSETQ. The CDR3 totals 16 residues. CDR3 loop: CASSPGTPELGGELFF. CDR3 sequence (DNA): TGCGCCAGCAGCCCGGGGACACCCGAGCTGGGCGGGGAGCTGTTTTTT.